The entry below gives a single T cell receptor (beta chain) sequence along with its context. Its specificity is unknown. This specimen belongs to a study of T cells after yellow fever vaccination. Broader study findings: Abundant clonotypes from the bulk population could contaminate FACS-sorted repertoires. Shared CD4/CD8 clonotypes were a small share, likely from convergent recombination. It was a weaker secondary response, yet one that peaked faster, at day 5 versus 15. Most primary-vaccination clones reappeared after the booster (less than 98% CD4, approximately 88% CD8).

Each CDR3 protein gets one entry after TCRdb re-called the 5' RACE reads with MiXCR. The profile shows over 130,000 distinct CDR3 sequences, approximately 7.7% of them singletons. V lost 1 base and J lost 4, with 10 bases in between. The length of the CDR3 is 15 residues. Germline V gives CDR1 LGHNA, CDR2 YNFKEQ. The sequence came from a man between 25 and 39 years old who received the YFV17D yellow fever vaccine. This chain uses TRBV4-2 with TRBJ2-2; D may be TRBD1 (6 bases). The source was CD4+ T cells sorted from PBMCs, collected 5 days after the yellow fever booster vaccination. In DNA, the CDR3 is TGTGCCAGCAGCCAAGGTGTAGGGGGCACCGGGGAGCTGTTTTTT. Translated, it gives CASSQGVGGTGELFF.